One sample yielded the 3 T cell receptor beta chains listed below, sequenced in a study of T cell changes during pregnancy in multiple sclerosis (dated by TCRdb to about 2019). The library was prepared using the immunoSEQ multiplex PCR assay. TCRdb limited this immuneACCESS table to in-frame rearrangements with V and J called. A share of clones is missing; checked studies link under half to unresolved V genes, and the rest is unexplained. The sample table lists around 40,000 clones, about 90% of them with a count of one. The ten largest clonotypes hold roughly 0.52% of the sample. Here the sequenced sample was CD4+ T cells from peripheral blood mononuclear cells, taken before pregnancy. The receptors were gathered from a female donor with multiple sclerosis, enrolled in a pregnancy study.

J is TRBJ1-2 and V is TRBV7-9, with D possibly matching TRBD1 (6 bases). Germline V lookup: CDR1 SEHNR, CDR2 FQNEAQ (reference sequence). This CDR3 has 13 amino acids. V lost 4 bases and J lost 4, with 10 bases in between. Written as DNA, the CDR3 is TGTGCCAGCAGCTCCCAGGGGAGCTATGGCTACACCTTC. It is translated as CASSSQGSYGYTF.

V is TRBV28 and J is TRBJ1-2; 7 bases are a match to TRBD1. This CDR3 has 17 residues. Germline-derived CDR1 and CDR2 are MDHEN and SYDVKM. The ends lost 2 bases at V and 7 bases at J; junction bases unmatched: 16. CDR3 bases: TGTGCCAGCAGTTTAAACCCCAGGGGGTATTTGTTAGGTGGCTACACCTTC. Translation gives CASSLNPRGYLLGGYTF.

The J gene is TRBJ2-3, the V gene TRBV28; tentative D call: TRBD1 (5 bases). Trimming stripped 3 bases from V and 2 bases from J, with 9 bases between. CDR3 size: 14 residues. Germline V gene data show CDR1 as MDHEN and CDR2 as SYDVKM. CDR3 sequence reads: CASSLAGSTDTQYF. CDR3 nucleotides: TGTGCCAGCAGTTTGGCAGGGTCCACAGATACGCAGTATTTT.